Listed here are 32 T cell receptor beta chains from one sample, sequenced in a study of blood T cell repertoires in COVID-19. Measured with immunoSEQ multiplex PCR; TCRdb has only the in-frame clones, and not every one. Among some 250,000 clones, 65% to 85% were seen once, and the ten largest hold around 8%. Sequencing was done on a sample of peripheral blood. These receptors came from an elderly woman with acute or convalescent COVID-19.

The chain recombines TRBV7-2 with TRBJ1-3; possibly TRBD1 for D (5 bases). This CDR3 contains 16 residues. Per the germline V gene, CDR1 is SGHTA and CDR2 is FQGNSA. Trimming left V 5 bases short and J 1 base short, with 15 bases between. This CDR3 reads CASSPGLDGSGNTIYF. The CDR3 nucleotides read TGTGCCAGCAGCCCGGGACTCGATGGTTCTGGAAACACCATATATTTT.

Worth noting for this clone: Mismatch with germline at one junction end may stem from a read error. V gene TRBV27 combines with J gene TRBJ1-4; D remains unclear. This CDR3 is built from 15 residues. Germline V gene lookup returns CDR1 MNHEY and CDR2 SMNVEV (reference sequence). The CDR3 loop reads CASSLFGATSEKLFF. The CDR3 DNA reads as TGTGCCAGCAGTTTATTCGGTGCAACTAGTGAAAAACTGTTTTTT. Complete variable domain (other parts from reference TRBV27 and TRBJ1-4): EAQVTQNPRYLITVTGKKLTVTCSQNMNHEYMSWYRQDPGLGLRQIYYSMNVEVTDKGDVPEGYKVSRKEKRNFPLILESPSPNQTSLYFCASSLFGATSEKLFFGSGTQLSVL.

This chain joins TRBV9 and TRBJ2-5; TRBD1 might be the D (6 bases). CDR3 length equals 15 residues. Germline-derived CDR1 and CDR2 are SGDLS and YYNGEE. The ends were cut back, 4 bases at V and 2 bases at J, with 15 bases in the middle. The CDR3 DNA sequence: TGTGCCAGCAGCCTTAGACAGGAGCCGCAAGAGACCCAGTACTTC. Translating it yields CASSLRQEPQETQYF.

A single count supports this clone. The chain employs TRBV10-2 and TRBJ1-6, with 8 bases matching TRBD1. The V and J ends lost 6 bases and 10 bases, in that order; junction bases with no gene match: 5. The germline gives CDR1 WSHSY, CDR2 SAAADI. CDR3 length: 13 residues. CDR3 bases: TGCGCCAGCAGGGGGACAGGTCCATCACCCCTCCACTTT. It codes for CASRGTGPSPLHF.

The genes are TRBV28 and TRBJ2-5; TRBD2 might be the D (6 bases). V lost 3 bases and J 7 bases, leaving 15 bases between the germline ends. Germline V CDR1 and CDR2: MDHEN, SYDVKM. The CDR3 covers 14 residues. CDR3 coding DNA: TGTGCCAGCAGTTTTGGAGGGACCTTGGGGACCCAGTACTTC. Protein: CASSFGGTLGTQYF.

This clone was counted once. The J gene is TRBJ2-5, the V gene TRBV19; 9 bases are a match to TRBD1. V was clipped by 3 bases and J by 6 bases; unmatched bases: 11. Germline V gene data show CDR1 as LNHDA and CDR2 as SQIVND (reference sequence). The CDR3 length is 16 residues. CDR3 region: CASSIYTGTGSKTQYF. The CDR3, as DNA: TGTGCCAGTAGTATTTACACCGGGACAGGGAGCAAGACCCAGTACTTC.

The genes are TRBV25-1 and TRBJ1-1; the D is unclear. Per the germline V gene, CDR1 is MGHDK and CDR2 is SYGVNS. V lost 4 bases and J 1 base, leaving 7 bases between the germline ends. CDR3 length equals 13 residues. CDR3 sequence: CASSVSGNTEAFF. The DNA for the CDR3 is TGTGCCAGCAGTGTTAGCGGGAACACTGAAGCTTTCTTT.

The V gene is TRBV5-5, the J gene TRBJ1-5; no firm D call. Germline loops: CDR1 SGHKS, CDR2 YYEKEE (reference sequence). Trimming cost V 0 bases and J 0 bases, with 4 bases left between them. This CDR3 comprises 14 residues. CDR3 amino acids: CASSLVLSNQPQHF. The CDR3, as DNA: TGTGCCAGCAGCTTGGTACTTAGCAATCAGCCCCAGCATTTT.

J is TRBJ2-5 and V is TRBV5-1; 9 positions agree with TRBD2. The junction had 1 base not matched to a gene; V was cut back by 0 bases and J by 4 bases. CDR1 and CDR2 from the germline V gene are SGHRS and YFSETQ. CDR3 length equals 14 residues. The CDR3 DNA is TGCGCCAGCAGCTTGGAACTAGCGGGAGAGACCCAGTACTTC. This encodes CASSLELAGETQYF.

This chain connects TRBV30 to TRBJ1-6; 11 bases match TRBD1. The CDR3 extends over 13 amino acids. Trimming at V came to 5 bases and at J to 7 bases, leaving 1 base not matched to a gene. Germline loops: CDR1 GTSNPN, CDR2 SVGIG (reference sequence). CDR3: CAWGDRGNSPLHF. As DNA, the CDR3 is TGTGCCTGGGGGGACAGGGGGAATTCACCCCTCCACTTT.

J is TRBJ2-7 and V is TRBV4-2; TRBD1 might be the D (6 bases). CDR1 and CDR2 (germline): LGHNA, YNFKEQ. The CDR3 runs to 14 residues. V shed 0 bases and J shed 3 bases, with 9 bases lying between them. CDR3 DNA sequence: TGTGCCAGCAGCCAAGAGGCCAGGGGCTACGAGCAGTACTTC. It encodes CASSQEARGYEQYF.

This clone has a single count. V usage is TRBV7-9 and J usage is TRBJ2-7, with a weak D call TRBD2 (5 bases). Trimming removed 1 base from V and 3 bases from J, with 10 bases in between. CDR1 and CDR2 (germline): SEHNR, FQNEAQ (reference sequence). CDR3 length: 14 residues. The DNA for the CDR3 is TGTGCCAGCAGCTTAGTTACGGGGAACTACGAGCAGTACTTC. It specifies CASSLVTGNYEQYF.

The chain links TRBV19 to TRBJ2-5, with D possibly matching TRBD1 (6 bases). The CDR3 is 16 residues long. V was trimmed by 6 bases and J by 2 bases, leaving 19 bases between them. The germline V gene encodes CDR1 LNHDA and CDR2 SQIVND (reference sequence). The CDR3, as DNA: TGTGCCAGTAGACCCGGCGGACAGTCCATACAAGAGACCCAGTACTTC. As protein: CASRPGGQSIQETQYF.

The chain has TRBV5-4 and TRBJ2-1; D might be TRBD2 (5 bases). The CDR3 length is 14 residues. CDR1 and CDR2 (germline): SGHNT, YYREEE (reference sequence). Trimming removed 5 bases at V and 10 bases at J, with 19 bases between. This CDR3 is CASRPTLAPGEQFF. CDR3 DNA: TGTGCCAGCAGACCTACTTTGGCTCCGGGGGAGCAGTTCTTC.

The V gene is TRBV18, the J gene TRBJ2-3; D unclear. V was cut by 2 bases and J by 4 bases, with 13 bases left in between. Germline loops: CDR1 KGHSH, CDR2 LQKENI. The CDR3 totals 15 residues. The CDR3 coding sequence is TGTGCCAGCTCACCAGACTTACGCACATCAGATACGCAGTATTTT. As protein: CASSPDLRTSDTQYF.

This chain uses TRBV5-6 with TRBJ1-6, with D possibly being TRBD1 (5 bases). Per germline, CDR1 SGHDT and CDR2 YYEEEE. Trimming took off 0 bases at V and 7 bases at J, with 14 bases between the two ends. This CDR3 spans 16 amino acids. CDR3 amino acids: CASSLGKTWTNSPLHF. In DNA, the CDR3 is TGTGCCAGCAGCTTGGGGAAGACTTGGACAAATTCACCCCTCCACTTT.

V usage is TRBV7-6 and J usage is TRBJ2-7; tentatively, D is TRBD1 (5 bases). In germline, CDR1 is SGHVS, CDR2 FNYEAQ. CDR3 length: 14 amino acids. V dropped 5 bases and J dropped 3 bases, with 14 bases sitting between them. CDR3 bases: TGTGCCAGCAGCCTCGGGCAGGGTCTCTACGAGCAGTACTTC. Its translation is CASSLGQGLYEQYF.

The chain joins TRBV5-8 to TRBJ2-7; 8 bases are shared with TRBD1. This CDR3 has 14 amino acids. Germline lookup yields CDR1 SGHTS and CDR2 YDEGEE. Trimming at V came to 2 bases and at J to 4 bases, leaving 5 bases not matched to a gene. The CDR3 DNA sequence: TGTGCCAGCAGCTTAGGACAGGGCTTGTACGAGCAGTACTTC. Amino acids: CASSLGQGLYEQYF.

CDR3 bases: TGTGCCAGCAGCGTAAACGTCGCAGGGCACACTGAAGCTTTCTTT. Its protein product is CASSVNVAGHTEAFF. The chain has TRBV9 and TRBJ1-1, with D possibly TRBD1 on 5 matching bases. Germline CDR1 and CDR2: SGDLS and YYNGEE. V lost 1 base and J lost 3, with 13 bases in between. CDR3 length equals 15 residues.

This rearrangement joins TRBV28 to TRBJ2-5; 7 bases match TRBD1. Germline assignment: CDR1 MDHEN and CDR2 SYDVKM. Trimming took 4 bases from V and 4 from J; bases not matched to a gene: 15. CDR3 size: 17 residues. The CDR3: CASSSLGRGLGGETQYF. Here the CDR3 DNA reads TGTGCCAGCAGTTCCCTGGGAAGGGGGCTTGGGGGAGAGACCCAGTACTTC.

The chain carries TRBV5-5 and TRBJ2-7; the D gene is possibly TRBD1 (6 bases). The CDR3 is made up of 13 amino acids. CDR1 and CDR2 from the germline V gene are SGHKS and YYEKEE (reference sequence). V lost 0 bases to trimming and J lost 7 bases, with 11 bases between them. For the CDR3, the DNA is TGTGCCAGCAGCTTGGGGGGGCGCTGGGAGCAGTACTTC. Translated: CASSLGGRWEQYF.

This clone has only a few counts. The gene calls are TRBV5-1 and TRBJ2-2; 9 bases fit TRBD1. Germline CDR1 SGHRS, CDR2 YFSETQ. V lost 5 bases and J lost 5; bases outside the gene matches: 7. The CDR3 has 15 amino acids. As DNA, the CDR3 is TGCGCCAGCAGAGCCTCGACAGGGGGAACCGGGGAGCTGTTTTTT. It codes for CASRASTGGTGELFF. The full variable domain, in which reference TRBV5-1 and TRBJ2-2 provide the parts outside the CDR3, is KAGVTQTPRYLIKTRGQQVTLSCSPISGHRSVSWYQQTPGQGLQFLFEYFSETQRNKGNFPGRFSGRQFSNSRSEMNVSTLELGDSALYLCASRASTGGTGELFFGEGSRLTVL.

The sample holds a few counts of this clone. The chain is built from TRBV2 and TRBJ2-5; D perhaps matches TRBD1 (5 bases). Germline values: CDR1 SNHLY, CDR2 FYNNEI. The length of the CDR3 is 13 residues. Trimming left V 6 bases short and J 2 bases short, with 10 bases between. For the CDR3, the DNA is TGTGCCAGCAGCCGGACACGTCAAGAGACCCAGTACTTC. Translating gives CASSRTRQETQYF.

This sequence joins TRBV6-4 and TRBJ1-5, with D unclear. Germline CDR1 is MRHNA and CDR2 is SNTAGT. The CDR3 totals 16 residues. Trimming shortened V by 0 bases and J by 5 bases, and 14 bases separated the two germline ends. This CDR3 reads CASSDSREPSDQPQHF. CDR3 sequence (DNA): TGTGCCAGCAGTGACTCTAGGGAGCCAAGTGATCAGCCCCAGCATTTT.

The rearrangement links TRBV6-5 to TRBJ1-5, with D possibly matching TRBD1 (6 bases). CDR1 is MNHEY and CDR2 is SVGAGI in the germline V gene. Between the trimmed V and J ends, which lost 8 bases and 6 bases, there was a span of 14 bases. CDR3 length: 13 residues. Here the CDR3 DNA reads TGTGCCAGCTCGGACAGTATCTTTCAGCCCCAGCATTTT. Residues: CASSDSIFQPQHF.

The rearrangement uses TRBV11-2 and TRBJ1-5, with a tentative D call TRBD1 (5 bases). The length of the CDR3 is 16 residues. Germline loops: CDR1 SGHAT, CDR2 FQNNGV. Trimming stripped 3 bases from V and 4 bases from J, with 16 bases between. The CDR3 is CASSLGRLGGNQPQHF. In DNA form, the CDR3 reads TGTGCCAGCAGCTTGGGCAGACTCGGGGGAAATCAGCCCCAGCATTTT.

This chain links TRBV29-1 with TRBJ1-5, with D perhaps matching TRBD1 (5 bases). Germline CDR1 SQVTM, CDR2 ANQGSEA. V gave up 4 bases and J gave up 0 bases, with 7 bases separating them. The CDR3 loop spans 13 amino acids. As DNA, the CDR3 is TGCAGCGTTGGGACACATAGCAATCAGCCCCAGCATTTT. It translates to CSVGTHSNQPQHF.

Only a few counts were recorded for this clone. The chain joins TRBV5-1 to TRBJ2-2, with a possible D match to TRBD2 (6 bases). Trimming shortened V by 1 base and J by 3 bases, and 10 bases separated the two germline ends. There are 15 residues in the CDR3. Germline loops: CDR1 SGHRS, CDR2 YFSETQ. The CDR3 is CASSLLGTDTGELFF. The CDR3 region has the DNA TGCGCCAGCAGCTTGTTAGGGACTGACACCGGGGAGCTGTTTTTT. The whole variable domain, remainder taken from reference TRBV5-1 and TRBJ2-2, is KAGVTQTPRYLIKTRGQQVTLSCSPISGHRSVSWYQQTPGQGLQFLFEYFSETQRNKGNFPGRFSGRQFSNSRSEMNVSTLELGDSALYLCASSLLGTDTGELFFGEGSRLTVL.

This clone was seen a single time. The chain carries TRBV5-1 and TRBJ1-1; TRBD1 might be the D (5 bases). Deletions cut 4 bases from V and 5 bases from J, with 15 bases between. The CDR3 is made up of 14 amino acids. Germline CDR1 SGHRS, CDR2 YFSETQ. This CDR3 is CASSLVRGDTEAFF. In DNA form, the CDR3 reads TGCGCCAGCAGCCTCGTCCGGGGGGATACTGAAGCTTTCTTT.

Many counts were recorded for this clone. V and J are TRBV9 and TRBJ2-5; TRBD1 might be the D (5 bases). Germline values: CDR1 SGDLS, CDR2 YYNGEE. The CDR3 contains 15 residues. Between the trimmed V and J ends, which lost 0 bases and 2 bases, there was a span of 11 bases. The CDR3 DNA follows: TGTGCCAGCAGCGTAGTAGGGGTGGCACAAGAGACCCAGTACTTC. This gives the protein CASSVVGVAQETQYF.

The V gene is TRBV27, the J gene TRBJ1-5, with 7 bases lining up with TRBD1. The CDR3 runs to 13 residues. Trimming cost V 5 bases and J 7 bases; bases outside gene matches: 5. Looked up from germline, CDR1 is MNHEY and CDR2 is SMNVEV (reference sequence). The CDR3, as DNA: TGTGCCAGCAGTGAACAGGGGCGGCAGCCCCAGCATTTT. Its protein is CASSEQGRQPQHF.

The genes are TRBV6-5 and TRBJ2-3, with D perhaps TRBD2 (5 bases). Trimming removed 8 bases at V and 5 bases at J, with 17 bases between. The CDR3 contains 14 residues. The germline CDR1 and CDR2 sequences are MNHEY and SVGAGI. The CDR3 DNA sequence: TGTGCCAGCTCTTCGGGAAGGGTGGGAGATACGCAGTATTTT. Translation gives CASSSGRVGDTQYF.